Reported below is one T cell receptor beta chain. The CDR3 is 14 amino acids. CDR1 and CDR2 from the germline V gene are MGHRA and YSYEKL. V lost 1 base and J 3 bases, leaving 8 bases between the germline ends. TCRdb redid the calling of the 5' RACE reads with MiXCR, one entry per CDR3 protein. The sample contains 55,000 to 75,000 distinct CDR3 sequences, around 30% of which appear only once. The TCR originated in a female donor with breast cancer. The source material was tumor-infiltrating naive CD4+ T cells sorted from the breast tumor. The subset: naive CD4+ T cells, CD4+CD45RA+CD25-. The V and J genes are TRBV4-1 and TRBJ2-3; D not resolved. CDR3 nucleotides: TGCGCCAGCAGCCAAGCAGAGACTACAGATACGCAGTATTTT. It translates to CASSQAETTDTQYF.